Following are 16 T cell receptor beta chains from one sample sequenced in a study of cytomegalovirus exposure and HLA in healthy donors. PCR used 60 Vbeta primers and 13 Jbeta primers. Measured with immunoSEQ multiplex PCR; TCRdb has only the in-frame clones, and not every one. The sample holds about 190,000 clones, roughly 80% seen once. Sequencing input: PBMCs. The source is a woman aged 30 to 39 in good health and CMV-seropositive.

V and J are TRBV15 and TRBJ2-3; D might be TRBD2 (6 bases). The CDR3 has 14 residues. The V end was cut by 0 bases, the J end by 4 bases, with 8 bases between. Per the germline V gene, CDR1 is LNHNV and CDR2 is YYDKDF (reference sequence). CDR3 DNA: TGTGCCACCAGCAGAGATGGCGGGGCAGATACGCAGTATTTT. It translates to CATSRDGGADTQYF.

This clone occurred once. The V gene is TRBV9, the J gene TRBJ2-7; TRBD2 aligns across 11 bases. This CDR3 comprises 15 residues. The germline CDR1 and CDR2 sequences are SGDLS and YYNGEE. Trimming removed 5 bases from V and 3 bases from J; junction bases left unmatched: 7. Written as DNA, the CDR3 is TGTGCCAGCAGTCCAACCGGGACTAGCGGCTACGAGCAGTACTTC. This gives the protein CASSPTGTSGYEQYF.

The CDR3 nucleotides read TGTGCCAGTTGGGACAGGGGAGAATCCGGGGAGCTGTTTTTT. It translates to CASWDRGESGELFF. J is TRBJ2-2 and V is TRBV28, with TRBD1 matching over 10 bases. The CDR3 is made up of 14 amino acids. The ends lost 9 bases at V and 6 bases at J; junction bases unmatched: 7. CDR1 and CDR2 (germline): MDHEN, SYDVKM.

The chain employs TRBV30 and TRBJ1-1; D unresolved. CDR1 and CDR2 from the germline V gene are GTSNPN and SVGIG (reference sequence). V gave up 2 bases and J gave up 1 base, with 14 bases separating them. The CDR3 length is 15 residues. The CDR3 here is CAWSPPRQANTEAFF. The CDR3 region has the DNA TGTGCCTGGAGTCCCCCGCGGCAAGCGAACACTGAAGCTTTCTTT.

The V gene is TRBV14, the J gene TRBJ2-1; 11 nucleotides agree with TRBD2. This CDR3 spans 15 amino acids. The trim removed 4 bases at V and 4 bases at J, leaving 3 bases unmatched. Germline values: CDR1 SGHDN, CDR2 FVKESK. The CDR3 region is CASSRTSGFYNEQFF. CDR3 sequence (DNA): TGTGCCAGCAGCCGGACTAGCGGGTTTTACAATGAGCAGTTCTTC.

This clone was counted a few times. The rearrangement joins TRBV4-3 to TRBJ2-7, with a weak D call TRBD1 (6 bases). With 3 bases removed from V and 1 base from J, the gap between germline ends came to 13 bases. CDR3 size: 15 residues. CDR1 and CDR2 from the germline V gene are LGHNA and YSLEER. CDR3 nucleotide sequence: TGCGCCAGCAGCCACGCGACAGGCGATTCCTACGAGCAGTACTTC. It is translated as CASSHATGDSYEQYF.

V usage is TRBV11-3 and J usage is TRBJ2-3; D is possibly TRBD2 (7 bases). V was clipped by 8 bases and J by 5 bases, with 17 bases between them. CDR1 is SGHNT, CDR2 YENEEA, per germline. This CDR3 has 14 residues. The chain's CDR3 is CASAAGASEDTQYF. The CDR3 coding sequence is TGTGCCAGCGCCGCGGGGGCCTCGGAAGATACGCAGTATTTT.

The J gene is TRBJ2-5, the V gene TRBV18, with 11 nucleotides matching TRBD1. Per the germline V gene, CDR1 is KGHSH and CDR2 is LQKENI. This CDR3 has 16 amino acids. Losses at the gene ends were 2 bases for V and 1 base for J; bases not matched to a gene: 3. The CDR3: CASSPRTGGRQETQYF. CDR3 sequence (DNA): TGTGCCAGCTCACCAAGGACAGGGGGCCGCCAAGAGACCCAGTACTTC.

CDR3 bases: TGTGCCAGCGAGAGAACGGGGGGGAAATACGAGCAGTACTTC. This codes for CASERTGGKYEQYF. V gene TRBV6-5 combines with J gene TRBJ2-5; TRBD2 matches at 8 bases. The DNA end lines up better with TRBJ2-7; the J call may be wrong. The CDR3 loop spans 14 amino acids. The germline V gene has CDR1 MNHEY and CDR2 SVGAGI.

This chain connects TRBV5-1 to TRBJ2-5; 7 nucleotides match TRBD1. This CDR3 region has 14 residues. Germline V gene lookup returns CDR1 SGHRS and CDR2 YFSETQ. V gave up 4 bases and J gave up 2 bases; unmatched junction bases: 5. The CDR3 region is CASSRTGVQETQYF. The CDR3 coding sequence is TGCGCCAGCAGCCGTACAGGGGTTCAAGAGACCCAGTACTTC.

Turning to this clone: Other DNA variants within this sample encode the same CDR3. V usage is TRBV29-1 and J usage is TRBJ1-1; TRBD1 might be the D (5 bases). The CDR3 totals 12 residues. Germline CDR1 reads SQVTM; CDR2 reads ANQGSEA. The germline V and J ends were trimmed by 6 bases and 2 bases, with 10 bases remaining between them. The CDR3 nucleotides are TGCAGCGTGGCAAGGGGTAACACTGAAGCTTTCTTT. Residues: CSVARGNTEAFF.

This rearrangement joins TRBV19 to TRBJ1-2; D is possibly TRBD1 (6 bases). Germline assignment: CDR1 LNHDA and CDR2 SQIVND (reference sequence). This CDR3 spans 14 amino acids. Between the trimmed V and J ends, which lost 2 bases and 4 bases, there was a span of 11 bases. The DNA of the CDR3 is TGTGCCAGTAGTATACGAGGACAGTTCTATGGCTACACCTTC. This sequence encodes CASSIRGQFYGYTF.

V gene TRBV9 combines with J gene TRBJ1-1; unclear D gene. This CDR3 region has 14 residues. Trimming shortened V by 1 base and J by 1 base, and 8 bases separated the two germline ends. The germline V gene encodes CDR1 SGDLS and CDR2 YYNGEE. CDR3 coding DNA: TGTGCCAGCAGCGTAACTAACCGGAACACTGAAGCTTTCTTT. Its translation is CASSVTNRNTEAFF.

This clone was seen a handful of times. This chain uses TRBV4-3 with TRBJ2-5; TRBD2 agrees at 11 bases. Losses at the gene ends were 1 base for V and 4 bases for J; bases not matched to a gene: 8. The CDR3 runs 17 residues. Per the germline V gene, CDR1 is LGHNA and CDR2 is YSLEER. CDR3: CASSQGHSGGAGETQYF. The CDR3 region has the DNA TGCGCCAGCAGCCAAGGTCATAGCGGGGGGGCTGGAGAGACCCAGTACTTC.

Notes on this clone: The same CDR3 arises from other DNA sequences in this sample as well. This chain links TRBV15 with TRBJ2-7; 11 nucleotides line up with TRBD2. Germline trimming cut 1 base from V and 6 bases from J; bases unmatched to any gene: 5. This CDR3 has 15 amino acids. CDR1 LNHNV and CDR2 YYDKDF come from the germline V gene (reference sequence). In nucleotides, the CDR3 is TGTGCCACCAGCAGAGTAGTAGCGGGAGGGGGCGAGCAGTACTTC. Translated, it gives CATSRVVAGGGEQYF.

This chain uses TRBV5-1 with TRBJ2-7; 9 nucleotides match TRBD1. The CDR3 totals 14 residues. From germline, CDR1 is SGHRS and CDR2 YFSETQ. V trimming: 0 bases; J trimming: 5 bases; junction bases outside the gene matches: 3. The CDR3 DNA is TGCGCCAGCAGCTTGGGGGACAGGGTGGACGAGCAGTACTTC. The encoded protein is CASSLGDRVDEQYF.